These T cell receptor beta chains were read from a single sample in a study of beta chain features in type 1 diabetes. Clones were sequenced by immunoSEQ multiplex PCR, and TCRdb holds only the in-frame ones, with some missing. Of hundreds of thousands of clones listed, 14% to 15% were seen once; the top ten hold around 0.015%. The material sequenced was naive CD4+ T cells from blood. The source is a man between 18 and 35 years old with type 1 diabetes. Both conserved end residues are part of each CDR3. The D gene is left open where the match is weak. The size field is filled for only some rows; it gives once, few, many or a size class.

TGCAGCGTTCAGGAGAGCGGGTACAATGAGCAGTTCTTC	CSVQESGYNEQFF	-	TRBV29-1	TRBJ2-1	-
TGTGCCAGTAGCAACCCTTCAGGGAATCGGAATGGCTACACCTTC	CASSNPSGNRNGYTF	-	TRBV19	TRBJ1-2	-
TGTGGCACAGGGACCTCTGGAAACACCATATATTTT	CGTGTSGNTIYF	-	TRBV10-3	TRBJ1-3	-
TGCGCCAGCAGCCCCGAGGGGGCGAATTGGTTCGGCGCTGAAGCTTTCTTT	CASSPEGANWFGAEAFF	-	TRBV4-3	TRBJ1-1	TRBD1
TGTGCCAGCGGCACTAGCGTCCCGAAACTCTACAATGAGCAGTTCTTC	CASGTSVPKLYNEQFF	-	TRBV7-2	TRBJ2-1	TRBD2
TGTGCCAGCAGCTTCCGCGGCGGGGAGGGCTACGAGCAGTACTTC	CASSFRGGEGYEQYF	-	TRBV7-2	TRBJ2-7	TRBD2
TGTGCCAGCAGGTCGGACATCACAGATACGCAGTATTTT	CASRSDITDTQYF	-	TRBV6-5	TRBJ2-3	-
TGTGCCAGCAGTTACTCGAGGCGGAACTATGGCTACACCTTC	CASSYSRRNYGYTF	few	TRBV6-5	TRBJ1-2	-
TGTGCCAGCAGCGTCGGGACAGGGAGCTCCTATAATTCACCCCTCCACTTT	CASSVGTGSSYNSPLHF	-	TRBV7-9	TRBJ1-6	TRBD1
TGTGCCAGCAGCTTCGCGGGGGGCTCCTACGAGCAGTACTTC	CASSFAGGSYEQYF	-	TRBV5-6	TRBJ2-7	TRBD2
TGTGCCAGCAGCTCCCGGATTAGCGGACAAGAGACCCAGTACTTC	CASSSRISGQETQYF	few	TRBV7-6	TRBJ2-5	-
TGTGCCAGCAGCTACCGGACAGGGCCCAGCACAGATACGCAGTATTTT	CASSYRTGPSTDTQYF	few	TRBV7-9	TRBJ2-3	TRBD1
TGTGCCAGTAGGGACAGAGCCTACGAGCAGTACTTC	CASRDRAYEQYF	few	TRBV28	TRBJ2-7	TRBD1
TGTGCCAGCAGCTGGCTAAAGCGGGCCACAGATACGCAGTATTTT	CASSWLKRATDTQYF	few	TRBV7-9	TRBJ2-3	-
TGCGCCAGCAGACTCAGGGTGGGCAATGAGCAGTTCTTC	CASRLRVGNEQFF	-	TRBV5-1	TRBJ2-1	-
TGTGCCAGCAGCTTATCCACCGGGACAGGACTGATCTACTCCTACGAGCAGTACTTC	CASSLSTGTGLIYSYEQYF	few	TRBV7-9	TRBJ2-7	TRBD1
TGTGCCAGCAGCTTATCGGCAGGGGGAAATTCACCCCTCCACTTT	CASSLSAGGNSPLHF	-	TRBV7-9	TRBJ1-6	TRBD1
TGTGCCAGCAGTTGGACTCCCCTAGGGGAGACCCAGTACTTC	CASSWTPLGETQYF	-	TRBV28	TRBJ2-5	-
TGTGCCAGCAGGAGAAGCGGGAGGTTCCCAAGCACAGATACGCAGTATTTT	CASRRSGRFPSTDTQYF	-	TRBV28	TRBJ2-3	TRBD2
TGTGCCACCAGCAGAGATCACAGGGGGCAGTCCCAGCATTTT	CATSRDHRGQSQHF	few	TRBV15	TRBJ1-5	TRBD1
TGCGCGGGAGGCTACGAGCAGTACTTC	CAGGYEQYF	once	TRBV29-1	TRBJ2-7	TRBD2
TGTGCCAGCACTCAACAGGGATATGGGGGCTACACCTTC	CASTQQGYGGYTF	-	TRBV5-4	TRBJ1-2	-
TGTGCCAGCAGCTGGGGGCTGTGGGGACAACCCACAGATACGCAGTATTTT	CASSWGLWGQPTDTQYF	few	TRBV11-2	TRBJ2-3	-
TGTGCCAGCAGTGAGGGCAGGAACACTGAAGCTTTCTTT	CASSEGRNTEAFF	-	TRBV2	TRBJ1-1	-
TGTGCCAGTGGACAGGGGGCTACAGATACGCAGTATTTT	CASGQGATDTQYF	-	TRBV28	TRBJ2-3	TRBD1
TGTGCCAGCAGTTACACGACAGTGAACACTGAAGCTTTCTTT	CASSYTTVNTEAFF	-	TRBV6-6	TRBJ1-1	-
TGTGCCAGCAGTACGGGACTAGCGGGGGTCTACGAGCAGTACTTC	CASSTGLAGVYEQYF	few	TRBV27	TRBJ2-7	TRBD2
TGTGCCATGGGACAGGGGGCTTATGGCTACACCTTC	CAMGQGAYGYTF	-	TRBV10-3	TRBJ1-2	TRBD1
TGTGCCACCAGCAAGGACAGATCCTATGGCTACACCTTC	CATSKDRSYGYTF	few	TRBV15	TRBJ1-2	-
TGCAGCGCCACAGGTGGGGAAAAACTGTTTTTT	CSATGGEKLFF	-	TRBV29-1	TRBJ1-4	-
TGCGCCAGCAGCTGGACTCACCCTAGGGACATTCAGTACTTC	CASSWTHPRDIQYF	few	TRBV5-1	TRBJ2-4	-
TGCGCCAGCAGCCTAGGACAGTCCACAGATACGCAGTATTTT	CASSLGQSTDTQYF	few	TRBV5-1	TRBJ2-3	-
TGTGCCAGCTCACCAACCCGCGGGGACACAGATACGCAGTATTTT	CASSPTRGDTDTQYF	few	TRBV18	TRBJ2-3	-
TGTGCCAGCTCAGGGAGGGATCAGCCCCAGCATTTT	CASSGRDQPQHF	-	TRBV18	TRBJ1-5	-
TGTGCCAGCAGCCCCCAGGGGGGAGGAAACACCATATATTTT	CASSPQGGGNTIYF	-	TRBV7-8	TRBJ1-3	TRBD1
TGTGCCAGTATGGTGCGGGCCGCAGCCAAAAACATTCAGTACTTC	CASMVRAAAKNIQYF	-	TRBV19	TRBJ2-4	-
TGTGCCAGCAGCTTTGACCGGGGGGAGACCCAGTACTTC	CASSFDRGETQYF	-	TRBV5-6	TRBJ2-5	-
TGTGCCAGCAGCCGCTGGACTAGCGCCACAGATACGCAGTATTTT	CASSRWTSATDTQYF	few	TRBV7-2	TRBJ2-3	TRBD2
TGCAGCGTTGAAGGAGGGTTCGGTCAGCCCCAGCATTTT	CSVEGGFGQPQHF	-	TRBV29-1	TRBJ1-5	-
TGTGCCAGCAGCGTACTGGGACTAGCGCAAGAGACCCAGTACTTC	CASSVLGLAQETQYF	once	TRBV9	TRBJ2-5	TRBD2
TGTGCCAGCAGCTCCGCCCTACAGGGGGCGAAGAATGAGCAGTTCTTC	CASSSALQGAKNEQFF	-	TRBV5-4	TRBJ2-1	TRBD1
TGTGCCAGCAGGACCGGGGACACTGGTGGCGGGGAGCTGTTTTTT	CASRTGDTGGGELFF	few	TRBV5-4	TRBJ2-2	-
TGTGCCAGCAGTGAGATGACAGAAAAACTGTTTTTT	CASSEMTEKLFF	few	TRBV6-1	TRBJ1-4	-
TGTGCCAGCAGGACCTCGACAGGAGACTACGAGCAGTACTTC	CASRTSTGDYEQYF	few	TRBV5-4	TRBJ2-7	-
TGTGCCAGCAGCGCGGGACAGGGTGTATCTGGCTACACCTTC	CASSAGQGVSGYTF	-	TRBV9	TRBJ1-2	TRBD1